What follows is one T cell receptor beta chain and its context. Its antigen is unidentified. The data stem from a study of T cell responses to AZD1222 COVID-19 vaccine. Study observations and caveats: Repertoires were obtained solely post-peak T cell response. Regions 160-218 and 743-854 dominated among vaccine-associated CD4 TCRs spanning spike. White British ancestry dominated among donors, who included more females, and clonal diversity was possibly underestimated. Of the AZD1222 recipients, only six were seropositive at baseline.

Method: immunoSEQ multiplex PCR; TCRdb's copy keeps in-frame clones and lacks some. The sample has about 150,000 clones, roughly 88% seen once; the top ten hold about 3.4%. CDR1 is MNHNS and CDR2 is SASEGT in the germline V gene. This CDR3 is 15 amino acids long. V was trimmed by 2 bases and J by 8 bases, leaving 18 bases between them. The sequences come from peripheral blood, collected on day 0 of MenACWY control vaccination. The V and J genes are TRBV6-1 and TRBJ1-2; D not resolved. The source is an adult in good health. CDR3 nucleotides: TGTGCCAGCAGTGAACTTCGTACGGTGCCTTTGGGCTACACCTTC. Protein product: CASSELRTVPLGYTF.